This T cell receptor beta chain was recorded in a study of T cells in Graves' hyperthyroidism and ophthalmopathy. With regard to this clonotype: Its specificity is unknown.

V dropped 4 bases and J dropped 3 bases, with 11 bases sitting between them. CDR1 and CDR2 from the germline V gene are SGHNT and YYREEE (reference sequence). There are 13 residues in the CDR3. RNA transcripts served as the template for amplifying TCR beta CDR3 regions. Primed by the HTBI set, a first-round RT-PCR was run on the TCR CDR3. One entry per CDR3 protein results from TCRdb running MiXCR on the multiplex PCR reads. The sample records approximately 400,000 distinct CDR3 sequences, 15% to 19% being singletons. Study outcomes and limitations: Most clonotypes expanded in the thyroid (above 0.001) were also present in blood. Ophthalmopathy could be told apart from stable hyperthyroidism with a 13 V-J model.

Sequenced: blood. J is TRBJ2-7 and V is TRBV5-4; no clear D. This clonotype was obtained from a woman aged 18-35 years with Graves' hyperthyroidism that later progressed to Graves' ophthalmopathy. CDR3 region: CASSPKPDYEQYF. As DNA, the CDR3 is TGTGCCAGCAGCCCGAAACCTGACTACGAGCAGTACTTC.